This is a list of T cell receptor beta chains from one sample in a study of metastatic and nonmetastatic thyroid tumors. TCRdb re-analyzed the PCR reads through MiXCR. Found here are approximately 17,000 clones, around 30% of them singletons; the top ten hold roughly 15%. Sequenced input: tumor tissue. These receptors originate from a female donor with papillary thyroid cancer or a benign thyroid nodule (not recorded which). Some clones in this sample may be carry-over from other donors' samples. The CDR3 runs from the conserved cysteine through the conserved F or W. Each record gives: clone size, V gene, D gene, J gene, CDR3 DNA, CDR3 protein. A D gene is named only where the DNA matches it firmly. Not all rows give a size; the values are once, few, many and, for expanded clones, a class.

>-|TRBV19|-|TRBJ1-1
TGTGCCAGTAGGGGCCCACAGGCAGGGAGCACTGAAGCTTTCTTT
CASRGPQAGSTEAFF
>many|TRBV29-1|-|TRBJ2-2
TGCAGCGCATCGACAGCCGCGAACACCGGGGAGCTGTTTTTT
CSASTAANTGELFF
>many|TRBV10-3|-|TRBJ2-1
TGTGCCATCAGTTTACAGGGCAATGAGCAGTTCTTC
CAISLQGNEQFF
>many|TRBV20-1|-|TRBJ1-1
TGCAGTGCTAGGGCAGGGGACTCGAACACTGAAGCTTTCTTT
CSARAGDSNTEAFF
>many|TRBV7-2|-|TRBJ1-1
TGTGCCAGCAGCCAAGAGACATTTACTGAAGCTTTCTTT
CASSQETFTEAFF
>many|TRBV20-1|-|TRBJ2-7
TGCAGTGCTCGCTTAGGGACTCACGGGAGCTACGAGCAGTACTTC
CSARLGTHGSYEQYF
>-|TRBV5-1|TRBD1|TRBJ1-1
TGCGCCAGCAGAAGGACAGGGGGCGGAAACACTGAAGCTTTCTTT
CASRRTGGGNTEAFF
>-|TRBV11-2|-|TRBJ2-1
TGTGCCAGCAGCTACGAGGGGCGCTCCTACAATGAGCAGTTCTTC
CASSYEGRSYNEQFF
>-|TRBV3-1|-|TRBJ2-7
TGTGCCAGCAGCCAAGGGTACGAGCAGTACTTC
CASSQGYEQYF
>-|TRBV6-6|TRBD2|TRBJ2-7
TGTGCCAGCAGTTCCGGGCGGCTGGTGGGACTAGCTTCCTACGAGCAGTACTTC
CASSSGRLVGLASYEQYF
>-|TRBV4-1|-|TRBJ1-2
TGCGCCAGCAATGGGGGCTATGGCTACACCTTC
CASNGGYGYTF
>many|TRBV7-2|-|TRBJ1-1
TGTGCCAGCAGCTTAATTGGGGGAAGGTATACTGAAGCTTTCTTT
CASSLIGGRYTEAFF
>many|TRBV10-1|-|TRBJ2-1
TGCGCCAGCAGCAGTGACCCACCAATCTACTACAATGAGCAGTTCTTC
CASSSDPPIYYNEQFF
>many|TRBV14|TRBD2|TRBJ2-1
TGTGCCAGCAGCCAAAGATGGCGGGAGGGCGGGCAGTTCTTC
CASSQRWREGGQFF
>few|TRBV6-1|TRBD2|TRBJ2-7
TGTGCCAGCAGCGGGACTAGCGGGAGAATAAAGGAGCAGTACTTC
CASSGTSGRIKEQYF
>many|TRBV11-2|-|TRBJ1-5
TGTGCCAGCAGCCCGGGAAATGGGGGCAATCAGCCCCAGCATTTT
CASSPGNGGNQPQHF
>-|TRBV5-1|-|TRBJ2-1
TGCGCCAGCAGCTTGGGCGGGAACCTCGATGAGCAGTTCTTC
CASSLGGNLDEQFF
>large|TRBV4-3|-|TRBJ2-5
TGCGCCAGCAGCCAAGATCGACATGGGGAGACCCAGTACTTC
CASSQDRHGETQYF
>medium-sized|TRBV6-1|-|TRBJ1-3
TGTGCCAGCAGTGAAGGGGGACGGGTAGGAGGAAACACCATATATTTT
CASSEGGRVGGNTIYF
>many|TRBV3-1|TRBD2|TRBJ2-7
TGTGCCAGCAGCTTGCCTAGCGGGGAGCAGTACTTC
CASSLPSGEQYF
>-|TRBV6-2/TRBV6-3|TRBD2|TRBJ2-1
TGTGCCAGCAGTTACTTAGCTAGACTAGCGGGAGTTTCGGAGAATGAGCAGTTCTTC
CASSYLARLAGVSENEQFF
>many|TRBV2|-|TRBJ1-5
TGTGCCAGCAGTGACCATTCAGGGTCCAATCAGCCCCAGCATTTT
CASSDHSGSNQPQHF
>many|TRBV5-5|TRBD1|TRBJ2-3
TGTGCCAGCAGCACAGGGGACAGGTCCACAGATACGCAGTATTTT
CASSTGDRSTDTQYF
>many|TRBV9|-|TRBJ1-2
TGTGCCAGCAGCACTACCCAGGGCCCAGCAAATGGCTACACCTTC
CASSTTQGPANGYTF
>many|TRBV5-1|-|TRBJ2-1
TGCGCCAGCAGCTCGTTAGAGGGGTTCAACAATGAGCAGTTCTTC
CASSSLEGFNNEQFF
>-|TRBV6-1|-|TRBJ1-1
TGTGCCAGCAGTTCCCGACAGGCCGTTATGAACACTGAAGCTTTCTTT
CASSSRQAVMNTEAFF
>few|TRBV28|-|TRBJ1-5
TGTTCCAGCATAAGATGGGGTTCTGGCCAGCCCCAGCATTTT
CSSIRWGSGQPQHF
>many|TRBV20-1|-|TRBJ2-2
TGCAGTGCTCCCCGGGACGCCAGCACCGGGGAGCTGTTTTTT
CSAPRDASTGELFF
>-|TRBV9|-|TRBJ2-5
TGTGCCAGCATCGCCCGAGTGGCGGGGGCAGAGACCCAGTACTTC
CASIARVAGAETQYF
>few|TRBV12-3/TRBV12-4|TRBD2|TRBJ2-1
TGTGCCAGCAGTTTCAGGCTAGCGGGAGGTGGAAATGAGCAGTTCTTC
CASSFRLAGGGNEQFF
>-|TRBV30|-|TRBJ1-2
TGTGCCTGGAGTCCCACAGGCTATGGCTACACCTTC
CAWSPTGYGYTF
>-|TRBV7-8|TRBD2|TRBJ2-1
TGTGCCAGCAGCTTAGAAGGCGGGAGATTGAATGAGCAGTTCTTC
CASSLEGGRLNEQFF
>-|TRBV4-1|-|TRBJ1-4
TGCGCCAGCAGCCAAGAACTCCTAATATCGGAAAAACTGTTTTTT
CASSQELLISEKLFF
>-|TRBV7-3|TRBD1|TRBJ1-1
TGTGCCAGCAGCTTATCCTCCGGGACAGGGTTTACTGAAGCTTTCTTT
CASSLSSGTGFTEAFF
>large|TRBV6-2/TRBV6-3|TRBD1|TRBJ1-5
TGTGCCAGCAGTTCCCCGGGACAGGGCAATCAGCCCCAGCATTTT
CASSSPGQGNQPQHF
>few|TRBV6-1|TRBD2|TRBJ2-3
TGTGCCAGCAGAGCTAGCGGGGGGTACCGCACAGATACGCAGTATTTT
CASRASGGYRTDTQYF
>-|TRBV28|TRBD2|TRBJ2-7
TGTGCCAGCAGTTCAAGCCTAGCGGGAGTCTACGAGCAGTACTTC
CASSSSLAGVYEQYF